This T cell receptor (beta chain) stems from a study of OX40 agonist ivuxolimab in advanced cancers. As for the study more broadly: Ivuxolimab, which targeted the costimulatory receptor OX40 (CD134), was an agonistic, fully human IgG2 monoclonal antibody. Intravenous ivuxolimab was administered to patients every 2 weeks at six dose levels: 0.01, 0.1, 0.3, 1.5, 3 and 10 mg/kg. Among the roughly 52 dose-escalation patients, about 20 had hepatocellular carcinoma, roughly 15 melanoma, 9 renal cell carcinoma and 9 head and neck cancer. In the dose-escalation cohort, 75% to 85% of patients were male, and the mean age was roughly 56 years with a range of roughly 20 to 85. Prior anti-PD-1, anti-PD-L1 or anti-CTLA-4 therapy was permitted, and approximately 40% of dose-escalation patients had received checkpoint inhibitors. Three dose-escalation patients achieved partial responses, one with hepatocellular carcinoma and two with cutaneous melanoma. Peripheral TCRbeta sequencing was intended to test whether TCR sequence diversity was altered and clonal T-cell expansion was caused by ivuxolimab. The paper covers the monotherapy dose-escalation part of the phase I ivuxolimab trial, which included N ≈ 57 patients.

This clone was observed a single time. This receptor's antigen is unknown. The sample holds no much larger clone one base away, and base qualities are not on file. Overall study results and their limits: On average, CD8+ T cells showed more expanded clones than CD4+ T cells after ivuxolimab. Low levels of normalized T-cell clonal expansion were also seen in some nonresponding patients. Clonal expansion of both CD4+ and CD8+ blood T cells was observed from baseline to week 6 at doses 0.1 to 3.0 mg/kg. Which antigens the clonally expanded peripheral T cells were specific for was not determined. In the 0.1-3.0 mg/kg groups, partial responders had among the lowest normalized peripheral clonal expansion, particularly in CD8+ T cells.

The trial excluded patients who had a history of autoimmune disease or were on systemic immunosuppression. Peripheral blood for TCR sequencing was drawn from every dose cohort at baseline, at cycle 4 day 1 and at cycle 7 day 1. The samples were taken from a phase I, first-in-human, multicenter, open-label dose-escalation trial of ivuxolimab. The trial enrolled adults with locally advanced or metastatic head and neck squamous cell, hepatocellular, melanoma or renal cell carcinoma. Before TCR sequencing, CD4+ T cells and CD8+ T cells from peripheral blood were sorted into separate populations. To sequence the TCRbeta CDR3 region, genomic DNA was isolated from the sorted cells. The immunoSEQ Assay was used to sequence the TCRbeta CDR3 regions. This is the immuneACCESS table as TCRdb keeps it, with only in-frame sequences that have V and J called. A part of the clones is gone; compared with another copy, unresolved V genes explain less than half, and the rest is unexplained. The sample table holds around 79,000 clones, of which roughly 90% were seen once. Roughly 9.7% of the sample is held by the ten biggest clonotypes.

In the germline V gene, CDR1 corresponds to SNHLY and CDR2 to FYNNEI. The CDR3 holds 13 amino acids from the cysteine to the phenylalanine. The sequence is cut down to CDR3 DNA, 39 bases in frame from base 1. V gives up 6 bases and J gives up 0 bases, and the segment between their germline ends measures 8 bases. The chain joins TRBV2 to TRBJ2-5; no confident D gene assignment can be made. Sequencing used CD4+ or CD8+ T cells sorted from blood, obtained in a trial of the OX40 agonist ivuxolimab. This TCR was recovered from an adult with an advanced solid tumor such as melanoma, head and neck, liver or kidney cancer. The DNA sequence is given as TGTGCCAGCAGACAGCTACACCAAGAGACCCAGTACTTC. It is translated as CASRQLHQETQYF.